This T cell receptor (beta chain) was recorded in a study of T cell responses to AZD1222 COVID-19 vaccine. Overall study findings and caveats: In a largely white British group with more females than males, clonal diversity was possibly underestimated.

On this clone itself: Its target is not known.

This CDR3 spans 14 amino acids. Germline V gene sequence: CDR1 MNHEY, CDR2 SMNVEV (reference sequence). V lost 3 bases to trimming and J lost 5 bases; unmatched junction nucleotides: 5. Clones were read by immunoSEQ multiplex PCR, and TCRdb kept only the in-frame ones, dropping some. The sample yields 110,000 to 150,000 clones, approximately 90% seen once. This clonotype was sampled from an adult in good health. The specimen was peripheral blood, collected on day 0 of AZD1222 vaccination. V usage is TRBV27 and J usage is TRBJ1-1; 8 bases line up with TRBD1. As DNA, the CDR3 is TGTGCCAGCAGTTTTACAGGGGGTAGTACTGAAGCTTTCTTT. As protein: CASSFTGGSTEAFF.